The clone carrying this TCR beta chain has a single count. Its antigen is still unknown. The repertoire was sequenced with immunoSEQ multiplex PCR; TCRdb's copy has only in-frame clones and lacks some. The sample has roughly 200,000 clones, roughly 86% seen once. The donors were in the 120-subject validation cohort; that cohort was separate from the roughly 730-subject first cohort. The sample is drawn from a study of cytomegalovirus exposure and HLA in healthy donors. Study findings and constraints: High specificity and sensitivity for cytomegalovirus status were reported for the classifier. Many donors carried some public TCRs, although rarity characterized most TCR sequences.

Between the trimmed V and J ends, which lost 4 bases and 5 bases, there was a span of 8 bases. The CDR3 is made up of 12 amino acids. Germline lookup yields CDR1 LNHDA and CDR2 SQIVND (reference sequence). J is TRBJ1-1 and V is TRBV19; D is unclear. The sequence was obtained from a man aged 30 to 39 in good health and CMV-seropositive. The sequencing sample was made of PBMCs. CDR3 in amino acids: CASSTRRTEAFF. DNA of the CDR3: TGTGCCAGTAGTACCCGCAGGACTGAAGCTTTCTTT. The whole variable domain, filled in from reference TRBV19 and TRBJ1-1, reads DGGITQSPKYLFRKEGQNVTLSCEQNLNHDAMYWYRQDPGQGLRLIYYSQIVNDFQKGDIAEGYSVSREKKESFPLTVTSAQKNPTAFYLCASSTRRTEAFFGQGTRLTVV.